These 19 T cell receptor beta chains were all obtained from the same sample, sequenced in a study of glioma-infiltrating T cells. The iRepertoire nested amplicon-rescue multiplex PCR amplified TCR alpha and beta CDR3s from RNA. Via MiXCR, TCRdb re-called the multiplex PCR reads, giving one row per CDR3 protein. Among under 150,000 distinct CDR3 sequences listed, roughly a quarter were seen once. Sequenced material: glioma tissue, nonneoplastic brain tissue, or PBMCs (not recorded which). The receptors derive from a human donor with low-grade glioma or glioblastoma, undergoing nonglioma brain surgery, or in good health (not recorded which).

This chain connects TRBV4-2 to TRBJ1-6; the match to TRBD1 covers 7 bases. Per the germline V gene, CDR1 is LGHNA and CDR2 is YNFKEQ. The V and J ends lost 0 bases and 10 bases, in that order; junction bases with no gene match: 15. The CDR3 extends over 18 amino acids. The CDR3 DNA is TGTGCCAGCAGCCAAGAAATTCTGCAGCGACAGGGCTACTCACCCCTCCACTTT. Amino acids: CASSQEILQRQGYSPLHF.

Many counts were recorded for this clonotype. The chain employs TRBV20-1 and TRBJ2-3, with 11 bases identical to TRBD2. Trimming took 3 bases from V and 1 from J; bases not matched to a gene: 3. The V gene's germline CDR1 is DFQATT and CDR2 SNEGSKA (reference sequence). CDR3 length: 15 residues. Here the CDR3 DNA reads TGCAGTGCTAGGCTAGCGGGGGGCGGCACAGATACGCAGTATTTT. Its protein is CSARLAGGGTDTQYF.

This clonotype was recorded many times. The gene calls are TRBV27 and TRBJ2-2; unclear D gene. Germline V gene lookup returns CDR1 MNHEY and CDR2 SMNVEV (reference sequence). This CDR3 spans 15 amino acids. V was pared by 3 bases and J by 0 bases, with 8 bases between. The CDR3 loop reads CASSFRAANTGELFF. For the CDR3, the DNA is TGTGCCAGCAGTTTCCGGGCCGCGAACACCGGGGAGCTGTTTTTT.

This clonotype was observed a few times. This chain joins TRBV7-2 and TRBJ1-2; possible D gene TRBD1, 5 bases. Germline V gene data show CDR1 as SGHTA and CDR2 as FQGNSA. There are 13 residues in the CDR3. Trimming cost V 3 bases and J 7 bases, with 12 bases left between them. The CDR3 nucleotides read TGTGCCAGCAGCTTCGTAGGGGAGCTTGGCTACACCTTC. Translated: CASSFVGELGYTF. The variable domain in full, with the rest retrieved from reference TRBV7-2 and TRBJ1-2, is GAGVSQSPSNKVTEKGKDVELRCDPISGHTALYWYRQSLGQGLEFLIYFQGNSAPDKSGLPSDRFSAERTGGSVSTLTIQRTQQEDSAVYLCASSFVGELGYTFGSGTRLTVV.

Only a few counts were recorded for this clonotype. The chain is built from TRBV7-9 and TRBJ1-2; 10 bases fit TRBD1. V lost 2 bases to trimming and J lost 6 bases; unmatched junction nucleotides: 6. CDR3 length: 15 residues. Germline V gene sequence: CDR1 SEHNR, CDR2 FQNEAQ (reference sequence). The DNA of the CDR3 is TGTGCCAGCAGCTTATGGGACAGGGGAAGAGATGGCTACACCTTC. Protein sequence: CASSLWDRGRDGYTF. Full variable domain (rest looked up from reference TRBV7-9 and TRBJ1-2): DTGVSQNPRHKITKRGQNVTFRCDPISEHNRLYWYRQTLGQGPEFLTYFQNEAQLEKSRLLSDRFSAERPKGSFSTLEIQRTEQGDSAMYLCASSLWDRGRDGYTFGSGTRLTVV.

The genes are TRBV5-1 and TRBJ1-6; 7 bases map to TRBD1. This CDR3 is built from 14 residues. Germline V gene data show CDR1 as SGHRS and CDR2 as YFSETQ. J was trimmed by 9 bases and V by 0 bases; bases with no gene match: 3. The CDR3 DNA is TGCGCCAGCAGCTTGGAGGGGGCCCGTTCACCCCTCCACTTT. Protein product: CASSLEGARSPLHF.

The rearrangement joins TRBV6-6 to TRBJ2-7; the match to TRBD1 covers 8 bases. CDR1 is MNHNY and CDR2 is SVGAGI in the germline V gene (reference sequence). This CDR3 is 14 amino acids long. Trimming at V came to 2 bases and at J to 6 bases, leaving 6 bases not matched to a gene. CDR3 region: CASSYGTGNSEQYV. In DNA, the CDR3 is TGTGCCAGCAGTTACGGGACAGGCAACTCCGAGCAGTACGTC.

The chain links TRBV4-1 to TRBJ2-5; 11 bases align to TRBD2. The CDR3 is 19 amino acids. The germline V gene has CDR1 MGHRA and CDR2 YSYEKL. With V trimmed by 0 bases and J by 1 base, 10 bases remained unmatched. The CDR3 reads CASSQDLFSGGAGQETQYF. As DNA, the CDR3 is TGCGCCAGCAGCCAAGATCTGTTTAGCGGGGGGGCAGGCCAAGAGACCCAGTACTTC.

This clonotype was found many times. The CDR3: CATSDLQASINEQFF. The CDR3 bases are TGTGCCACCAGTGATTTGCAGGCTAGCATCAATGAGCAGTTCTTC. The chain carries TRBV24-1 and TRBJ2-1; the D gene is possibly TRBD2 (5 bases). The CDR3 has 15 amino acids. The V end was cut by 0 bases, the J end by 6 bases, with 11 bases between. Germline assignment: CDR1 KGHDR and CDR2 SFDVKD.

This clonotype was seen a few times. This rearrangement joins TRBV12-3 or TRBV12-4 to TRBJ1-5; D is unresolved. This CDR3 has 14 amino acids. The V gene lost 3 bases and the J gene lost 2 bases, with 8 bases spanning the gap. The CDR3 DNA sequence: TGTGCCAGCAGTTTGTCCGAGGGCAATCAGCCCCAGCATTTT. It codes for CASSLSEGNQPQHF.

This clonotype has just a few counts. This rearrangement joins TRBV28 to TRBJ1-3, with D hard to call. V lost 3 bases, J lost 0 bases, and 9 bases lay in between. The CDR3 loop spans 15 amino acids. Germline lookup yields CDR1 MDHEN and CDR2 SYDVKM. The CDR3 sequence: CASSFTDFSGNTIYF. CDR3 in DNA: TGTGCCAGCAGTTTCACAGACTTCTCTGGAAACACCATATATTTT.

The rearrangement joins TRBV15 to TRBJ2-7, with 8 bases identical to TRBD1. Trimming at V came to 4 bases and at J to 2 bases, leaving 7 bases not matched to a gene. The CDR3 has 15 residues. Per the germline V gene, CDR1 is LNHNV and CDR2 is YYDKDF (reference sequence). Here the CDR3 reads CATSMTGVTPYEQYV. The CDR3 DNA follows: TGTGCCACCAGCATGACAGGGGTCACCCCCTACGAGCAGTACGTC.

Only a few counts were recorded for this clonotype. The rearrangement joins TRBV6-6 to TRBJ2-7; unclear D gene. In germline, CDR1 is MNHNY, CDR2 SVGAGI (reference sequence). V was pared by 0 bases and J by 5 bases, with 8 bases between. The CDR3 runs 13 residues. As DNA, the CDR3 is TGTGCCAGCAGTTACTCGGCTAGTCACGAGCAGTACGTC. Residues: CASSYSASHEQYV.

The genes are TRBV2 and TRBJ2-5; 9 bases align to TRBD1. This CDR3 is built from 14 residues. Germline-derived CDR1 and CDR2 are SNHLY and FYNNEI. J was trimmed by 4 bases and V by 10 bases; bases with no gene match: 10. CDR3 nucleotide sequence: TGTGCCACCAAGGACAGGGGTTCTATAGAGACCCAGTACTTC. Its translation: CATKDRGSIETQYF.

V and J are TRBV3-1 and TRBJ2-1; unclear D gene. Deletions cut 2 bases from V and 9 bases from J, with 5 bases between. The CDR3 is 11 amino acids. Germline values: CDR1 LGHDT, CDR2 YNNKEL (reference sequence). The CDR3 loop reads CASSQLSEQFF. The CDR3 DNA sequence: TGTGCCAGCAGCCAACTCAGTGAGCAGTTCTTC.

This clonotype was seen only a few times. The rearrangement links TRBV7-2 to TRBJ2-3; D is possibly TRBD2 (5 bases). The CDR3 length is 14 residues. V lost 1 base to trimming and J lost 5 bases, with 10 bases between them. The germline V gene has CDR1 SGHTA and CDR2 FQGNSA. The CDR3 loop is CASSLGGLGDTQYF. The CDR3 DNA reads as TGTGCCAGCAGCTTAGGAGGGTTAGGAGATACGCAGTATTTT. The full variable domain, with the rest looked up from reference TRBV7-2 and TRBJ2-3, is GAGVSQSPSNKVTEKGKDVELRCDPISGHTALYWYRQSLGQGLEFLIYFQGNSAPDKSGLPSDRFSAERTGGSVSTLTIQRTQQEDSAVYLCASSLGGLGDTQYFGPGTRLTVL.

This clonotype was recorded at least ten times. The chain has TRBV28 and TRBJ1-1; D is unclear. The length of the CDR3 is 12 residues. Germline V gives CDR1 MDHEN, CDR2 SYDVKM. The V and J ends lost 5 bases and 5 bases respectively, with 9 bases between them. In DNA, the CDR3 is TGTGCCAGCAGTCTCCGTTGGACTGAAGCTTTCTTT. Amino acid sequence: CASSLRWTEAFF.

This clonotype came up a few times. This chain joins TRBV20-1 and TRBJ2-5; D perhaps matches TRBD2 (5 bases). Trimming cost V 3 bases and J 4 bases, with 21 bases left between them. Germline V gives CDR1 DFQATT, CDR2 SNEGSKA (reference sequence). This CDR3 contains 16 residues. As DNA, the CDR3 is TGCAGTGCTAGGGTGGAGGTCCCGCGGATTAGAGAGACCCAGTACTTC. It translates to CSARVEVPRIRETQYF.

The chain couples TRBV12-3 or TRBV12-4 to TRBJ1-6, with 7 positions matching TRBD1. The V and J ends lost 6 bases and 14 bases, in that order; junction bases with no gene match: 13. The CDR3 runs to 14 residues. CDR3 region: CASSQDRAHFALHF. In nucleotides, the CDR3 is TGTGCCAGCAGCCAAGACAGGGCCCATTTCGCCCTCCACTTT.